This TCR beta chain was sequenced for a study of T cell responses to AZD1222 COVID-19 vaccine. On this clone: Its antigen is still unknown.

Findings and limits, study-wide: Dominant CD4 TCR responses targeted spike regions 160-218 and 743-854. The study identified only five to seven AZD1222 recipients as seropositive at baseline. As reported, nearly half of all spike-specific TCRs target variant regions that are unmutated. Without day 14 samples, only post-peak T cell repertoires were studied.

Data came from immunoSEQ multiplex PCR; TCRdb stores just in-frame clones and leaves some out. Seen here are approximately 180,000 clones, around 94% observed once, and the top ten hold about 3.5%. This specimen consisted of peripheral blood, obtained 28 days after the second dose of the MenACWY control vaccine. This sequence originates from an adult who received the MenACWY meningococcal vaccine as a control.

CDR3 region: CASSSDTDTQYF. DNA of the CDR3: TGTGCCAGCAGTTCCGACACAGATACGCAGTATTTT. The rearrangement links TRBV6-5 to TRBJ2-3; D is unresolved. The V gene's germline CDR1 is MNHEY and CDR2 SVGAGI. This CDR3 comprises 12 residues. V was cut by 4 bases and J by 2 bases, with 4 bases left in between.